The clone carrying this T cell receptor (beta chain) has a handful of counts. The antigen remains undetermined. This entry comes from a study of T-cell reconstitution after alpha-beta-depleted transplantation in children. General observations from the study: High day-60 TCRbeta diversity in some patients came from surviving recipient T cells and thymic progenitors.

Using unique molecular identifiers, the investigators prepared the TCRbeta library. TCRdb re-called the PCR reads through MiXCR, storing one row per CDR3 protein. The table shows fewer than 350,000 distinct CDR3 sequences, with 11% occurring only once. Germline V gene data show CDR1 as SQVTM and CDR2 as ANQGSEA. The CDR3 is 13 residues long. V lost 7 bases to trimming and J lost 1 base, with 8 bases between them. This rearrangement joins TRBV29-1 to TRBJ2-6, with D maybe TRBD2 (5 bases). The sequencing used peripheral blood, collected 180 days after TCRalphabeta/CD19-depleted stem cell transplant. The receptor was isolated from a male patient between 2 and 10 years old who had a stem cell transplant for chronic granulomatous disease, so the T cells may come from the graft donor. The CDR3 sequence is CSGWESGANVLTF. CDR3 coding DNA: TGCAGCGGATGGGAGTCTGGGGCCAACGTCCTGACTTTC.